The 26 T cell receptor beta chains in this list originate from one sample, sequenced in a study of blood T cell repertoires in COVID-19 (dated by TCRdb to between 2020 and 2021). Receptor amplification or capture employed the immunoSEQ multiplex PCR assay. TCRdb's version of the immuneACCESS table is confined to in-frame rearrangements and falls short of the full clone set. An unresolved V gene accounts for under half of the shortfall where checked; the remainder is of unknown origin. For this sample the table gives about 350,000 clones, of which about 86% were detected only once. The ten largest make up less than 9% of the sample. The sample was peripheral blood. The receptors derive from a woman aged 55-69 years with COVID-19, enrolled during active disease.

The gene calls are TRBV4-1 and TRBJ2-7, with 8 nucleotides matching TRBD1. The CDR3 is 15 amino acids. The V segment lost 6 bases and the J segment 3 bases; nucleotides outside the gene matches: 10. Germline V lookup: CDR1 MGHRA, CDR2 YSYEKL. CDR3 in amino acids: CASRPAGTGNYEQYF. As DNA, the CDR3 is TGCGCCAGCAGACCCGCCGGGACAGGAAACTACGAGCAGTACTTC.

The chain links TRBV29-1 to TRBJ1-1, with a tentative D call TRBD1 (6 bases). Germline V gene lookup returns CDR1 SQVTM and CDR2 ANQGSEA. Trimming stripped 6 bases from V and 5 bases from J, with 16 bases between. The CDR3 sequence is 13 residues long. CDR3 protein: CSVSQGWETEAFF. In nucleotides, the CDR3 is TGCAGCGTATCCCAGGGGTGGGAAACTGAAGCTTTCTTT. The full variable domain, in which reference TRBV29-1 and TRBJ1-1 provide the parts outside the CDR3, is SAVISQKPSRDICQRGTSLTIQCQVDSQVTMMFWYRQQPGQSLTLIATANQGSEATYESGFVIDKFPISRPNLTFSTLTVSNMSPEDSSIYLCSVSQGWETEAFFGQGTRLTVV.

The chain employs TRBV10-3 and TRBJ2-7; a weak D match, TRBD2 (6 bases). Germline assignment: CDR1 ENHRY and CDR2 SYGVKD. Trimming took 4 bases from V and 11 from J, leaving 24 bases between them. This CDR3 is 15 amino acids long. Here the CDR3 reads CAISGGDVDRYGEYF. In DNA, the CDR3 is TGTGCCATCAGTGGGGGGGACGTAGACCGCTACGGGGAGTACTTC.

The chain carries TRBV5-1 and TRBJ2-5; 10 positions match TRBD1. Germline lookup yields CDR1 SGHRS and CDR2 YFSETQ. CDR3 length equals 14 residues. V was pared by 2 bases and J by 5 bases, with 3 bases of the junction left unmatched. The CDR3 protein is CASSFGQGGETQYF. The CDR3 nucleotides are TGCGCCAGCAGCTTCGGACAGGGGGGGGAGACCCAGTACTTC.

The chain employs TRBV19 and TRBJ1-2; D perhaps matches TRBD1 (6 bases). The germline V gene has CDR1 LNHDA and CDR2 SQIVND (reference sequence). CDR3 length: 15 amino acids. V lost 3 bases and J lost 3, with 14 bases in between. The CDR3 nucleotides read TGTGCCAGTAGTATCGGGGGGGGCAGCCACTATGGCTACACCTTC. Its translation is CASSIGGGSHYGYTF.

The chain links TRBV10-2 to TRBJ2-7; perhaps TRBD1 as D (6 bases). From germline, CDR1 is WSHSY and CDR2 SAAADI. The germline V and J ends were trimmed by 0 bases and 5 bases, with 11 bases remaining between them. CDR3 length: 14 amino acids. CDR3 coding DNA: TGCGCCAGCAGTGAGTCGCGGCAGGGGAACGAGCAGTACTTC. Its protein is CASSESRQGNEQYF.

This chain links TRBV25-1 with TRBJ1-1; TRBD1 is a possible D gene (5 bases). V was shortened by 7 bases and J by 1 base, with 7 bases between the two germline ends. Germline CDR1 is MGHDK and CDR2 is SYGVNS. The CDR3 has 12 amino acids. CDR3 sequence (DNA): TGTGCCAGCATGGGGCCGAACACTGAAGCTTTCTTT. Translating gives CASMGPNTEAFF.

The chain links TRBV3-1 (or the pseudogene TRBV3-2) to TRBJ1-1, with D uncertain. Germline lookup yields CDR1 LGHDT and CDR2 YNNKEL (reference sequence). This CDR3 contains 11 residues. Trimming stripped 3 bases from V and 11 bases from J, with 10 bases between. CDR3 sequence: CASSHRGPAFF. As DNA, the CDR3 is TGTGCCAGCAGCCATCGGGGTCCGGCTTTCTTT.

V gene TRBV27 combines with J gene TRBJ1-2; no clear D gene. V lost 3 bases, J lost 2 bases, and 7 bases lay in between. This CDR3 has 13 residues. In germline, CDR1 is MNHEY, CDR2 SMNVEV (reference sequence). CDR3 in DNA: TGTGCCAGCAGTTTTCAAGAGAACTATGGCTACACCTTC. This gives the protein CASSFQENYGYTF.

The V gene is TRBV11-2, the J gene TRBJ2-7; the D gene is possibly TRBD2 (5 bases). The CDR3 loop spans 12 amino acids. The V gene's germline CDR1 is SGHAT and CDR2 FQNNGV. The V and J ends lost 4 bases and 5 bases respectively, with 9 bases between them. DNA for the CDR3: TGTGCCAGCAGCTACCCGGGGAACGAGCAGTACTTC. This gives the protein CASSYPGNEQYF.

This clone appeared once. J is TRBJ1-5 and V is TRBV19; a weak D match, TRBD1 (6 bases). Deletions cut 5 bases from V and 2 bases from J, with 13 bases between. This CDR3 is 15 amino acids long. The germline V gene encodes CDR1 LNHDA and CDR2 SQIVND (reference sequence). The CDR3: CASSLGALGNQPQHF. The CDR3 nucleotides are TGTGCCAGTAGTTTGGGGGCGCTCGGCAATCAGCCCCAGCATTTT.

V is TRBV6-5 and J is TRBJ1-1, with D unresolved. Germline V gene lookup returns CDR1 MNHEY and CDR2 SVGAGI. The CDR3 has 13 amino acids. V was cut by 6 bases and J by 0 bases, with 8 bases left in between. The CDR3 protein is CASRRGMNTEAFF. The CDR3 nucleotides are TGTGCCAGCAGACGAGGTATGAACACTGAAGCTTTCTTT.

The chain recombines TRBV27 with TRBJ2-7, with 8 bases matching TRBD1. CDR1 is MNHEY, CDR2 SMNVEV, per germline (reference sequence). V dropped 6 bases and J dropped 4; count of bases not matched to a gene: 14. The CDR3 sequence is 16 residues long. The DNA for the CDR3 is TGTGCCAGCAGCCCGGGGCTGGGGCAGGGGGCTTACGAGCAGTACTTC. The encoded protein is CASSPGLGQGAYEQYF.

The CDR3 DNA reads TGTGCCAGCAGATCAGGGGATCTGGGCACTGAAGCTTTCTTT. Encoded protein: CASRSGDLGTEAFF. The chain employs TRBV11-1 and TRBJ1-1, with D possibly matching TRBD1 (6 bases). CDR1 is SGHAT, CDR2 FQDESV, per germline (reference sequence). V was trimmed by 6 bases and J by 4 bases, leaving 15 bases between them. The CDR3 extends over 14 amino acids.

V usage is TRBV3-1 (or the pseudogene TRBV3-2) and J usage is TRBJ2-7; D is possibly TRBD2 (6 bases). The CDR3 is 15 residues long. Germline CDR1 LGHDT, CDR2 YNNKEL (reference sequence). The ends were cut back, 4 bases at V and 6 bases at J, with 19 bases in the middle. CDR3 in DNA: TGTGCCAGCAGCCCCTTAGGACGGGGAGGAGGCGAGCAGTACTTC. This codes for CASSPLGRGGGEQYF.

The chain employs TRBV6-6 and TRBJ1-1, with D maybe TRBD1 (5 bases). Germline assignment: CDR1 MNHNY and CDR2 SVGAGI (reference sequence). The length of the CDR3 is 15 residues. The V gene lost 6 bases and the J gene lost 0 bases, with 14 bases spanning the gap. DNA of the CDR3: TGTGCCAGCAGCCGCGCGACGGACATGAACACTGAAGCTTTCTTT. The encoded protein is CASSRATDMNTEAFF.

The J gene is TRBJ2-1, the V gene TRBV7-3; 8 bases are a match to TRBD2. Germline-derived CDR1 and CDR2 are SGHTA and FQGTGA. The CDR3 has 15 amino acids. J lost 3 bases, V lost 5 bases, and 6 bases had no gene match. Written as DNA, the CDR3 is TGTGCCAGCAGCCCTTCCCTAGCGGGCTACAATGAGCAGTTCTTC. This translates into CASSPSLAGYNEQFF.

The gene calls are TRBV27 and TRBJ2-5, with TRBD2 identical over 9 bases. The junction had 4 bases not matched to a gene; V was cut back by 0 bases and J by 5 bases. The CDR3 loop spans 15 amino acids. From germline, CDR1 is MNHEY and CDR2 SMNVEV (reference sequence). The CDR3 protein is CASSLSFSGRETQYF. DNA of the CDR3: TGTGCCAGCAGTTTATCGTTCAGCGGGAGGGAGACCCAGTACTTC.

This chain uses TRBV4-3 with TRBJ2-7; tentative D call: TRBD2 (6 bases). Trimming took off 1 base at V and 3 bases at J, with 10 bases between the two ends. Germline loops: CDR1 LGHNA, CDR2 YSLEER. The CDR3 has 14 residues. The CDR3 region has the DNA TGCGCCAGCAGCCAAGGGCCCGGGGGCTACGAGCAGTACTTC. As protein: CASSQGPGGYEQYF.

The V and J genes are TRBV11-2 and TRBJ1-5; no clear D gene. Germline CDR1 is SGHAT and CDR2 is FQNNGV. Trimming cost V 3 bases and J 0 bases, with 9 bases left between them. The CDR3 has 15 amino acids. CDR3 loop: CASSFSSYSNQPQHF. CDR3 sequence (DNA): TGTGCCAGCAGCTTTTCTAGCTATAGCAATCAGCCCCAGCATTTT.

The chain joins TRBV1 to TRBJ1-2. TRBV1 is termed a pseudogene. The CDR3 is made up of 19 amino acids. CDR3 amino acids: CTSSQKTQRRFYFNYGYTF. CDR3 DNA sequence: TGCACCAGCAGCCAAAAAACCCAGAGGAGGTTCTATTTTAACTATGGCTACACCTTC.

The chain combines TRBV4-1 with TRBJ2-5; D may be TRBD2 (7 bases). CDR1 MGHRA and CDR2 YSYEKL come from the germline V gene. V was cut by 1 base and J by 5 bases, with 14 bases left in between. The CDR3 runs 15 residues. CDR3 sequence (DNA): TGCGCCAGCAGCCAAGGGGGGGGCCGTGGGGAGACCCAGTACTTC. Residues: CASSQGGGRGETQYF.

The chain employs TRBV4-2 and TRBJ2-7; 10 bases fit TRBD2. The length of the CDR3 is 16 residues. V was pared by 3 bases and J by 0 bases, with 5 bases of the junction left unmatched. Germline loops: CDR1 LGHNA, CDR2 YNFKEQ. The CDR3 sequence: CASSHPRLAGSYEQYF. DNA of the CDR3: TGTGCCAGCAGCCACCCCAGACTAGCGGGCTCCTACGAGCAGTACTTC.

CDR3 protein: CASSQPTGFYGYTF. The DNA of the CDR3 is TGCGCCAGCAGCCAGCCGACAGGGTTCTATGGCTACACCTTC. The chain employs TRBV4-1 and TRBJ1-2, with 7 bases fitting TRBD1. The ends lost 3 bases at V and 4 bases at J; junction bases unmatched: 5. CDR1 MGHRA and CDR2 YSYEKL come from the germline V gene. This CDR3 region has 14 residues.

V gene TRBV6-4 combines with J gene TRBJ1-1; no clear D gene. Germline V lookup: CDR1 MRHNA, CDR2 SNTAGT. The CDR3 has 14 residues. Trimming shortened V by 3 bases and J by 2 bases, and 10 bases separated the two germline ends. The CDR3 nucleotides read TGTGCCAGCAGTGAGTCTGGGAGAAACACTGAAGCTTTCTTT. This translates into CASSESGRNTEAFF.

V and J are TRBV28 and TRBJ1-1; TRBD1 is a possible D gene (5 bases). The CDR3 has 13 amino acids. V shed 8 bases and J shed 2 bases, with 12 bases lying between them. CDR1 is MDHEN, CDR2 SYDVKM, per germline. CDR3: CASGATENTEAFF. DNA of the CDR3: TGTGCCAGCGGGGCGACAGAAAACACTGAAGCTTTCTTT.